This T cell receptor (beta chain) comes out of a study of long-term antiretroviral therapy in people with HIV. Turning to this clone: Its antigen is currently unknown.

Findings and limits, study-wide: Diversity went up after ART and still fell short of transplant donor controls.

In the United States, treatment was given to all participants with HIV. Germline-derived CDR1 and CDR2 are KGHSH and LQKENI. Trimming removed 6 bases at V and 1 base at J, with 15 bases between. The CDR3 covers 15 residues. Samples were assayed with immunoSEQ v3.0 at survey level. Sequenced by immunoSEQ multiplex PCR; TCRdb stores in-frame clones only, minus some. Among fewer than 35,000 clones listed, about 82% were seen once. The chain recombines TRBV18 with TRBJ2-5, with D hard to call. The source was unsorted PBMCs, collected about 3.3 years after starting antiretroviral therapy. The source of this sequence is a man younger than 35 with HIV. The CDR3 bases are TGTGCCAGCTCTCCAAGTCCAGTTATCCAAGAGACCCAGTACTTC. Protein product: CASSPSPVIQETQYF.